This passage covers 14 T cell receptor beta chains from one sample sequenced in a study of graft-versus-host responses after intestinal transplantation. The method was immunoSEQ multiplex PCR; TCRdb's version includes in-frame clones alone and lacks a portion of them. Altogether around 29,000 clones are present, around 94% being singletons, with the ten largest covering around 0.72%. The sample consisted of PBMCs, taken 66 days after intestinal transplant. All receptors come from a human patient who received an intestinal transplant, so some T cells may come from the graft donor.

This clone was seen just once. The rearrangement uses TRBV11-2 and TRBJ2-7, with TRBD1 identical over 8 bases. Germline CDR1 SGHAT, CDR2 FQNNGV. The CDR3 loop spans 18 amino acids. J lost 2 bases, V lost 5 bases, and 17 bases had no gene match. The CDR3 is CASSPELGTGPPPYEQYF. CDR3 DNA: TGTGCCAGCAGCCCCGAGTTGGGGACAGGTCCGCCGCCCTACGAGCAGTACTTC.

J is TRBJ2-5 and V is TRBV6-8; TRBD2 might be the D (5 bases). V lost 1 base to trimming and J lost 5 bases, with 11 bases between them. Germline loops: CDR1 MNHGY, CDR2 SAAAGT. The CDR3 sequence is 14 residues long. The CDR3 DNA follows: TGTGCCAGCAGTTACTACGGGGTGGCGGAGACCCAGTACTTC. Its protein is CASSYYGVAETQYF.

The chain combines TRBV21-1 with TRBJ2-4. TRBV21-1 is assigned pseudogene status. The CDR3 spans 17 residues. The CDR3 sequence: CASSNFYWELNKNIQYF. The CDR3 DNA reads as TGTGCCAGCAGCAATTTTTACTGGGAACTAAACAAAAACATTCAGTACTTC.

V is TRBV30 and J is TRBJ2-7; D is undetermined. Germline values: CDR1 GTSNPN, CDR2 SVGIG (reference sequence). The CDR3 contains 13 residues. The V and J ends lost 5 bases and 3 bases respectively, with 14 bases between them. This CDR3 is CAWVLGGNYEQYF. The CDR3 DNA reads TGTGCCTGGGTGTTGGGTGGGAACTACGAGCAGTACTTC.

V gene TRBV7-2 combines with J gene TRBJ2-1; D is ambiguous. The CDR3 consists of 14 residues. The V gene lost 2 bases and the J gene lost 5 bases, with 10 bases spanning the gap. Per the germline V gene, CDR1 is SGHTA and CDR2 is FQGNSA. CDR3 in amino acids: CASSLKGLNNEQFF. The DNA for the CDR3 is TGTGCCAGCAGCTTAAAGGGTCTCAACAATGAGCAGTTCTTC. The whole variable domain, filled in from reference TRBV7-2 and TRBJ2-1, reads GAGVSQSPSNKVTEKGKDVELRCDPISGHTALYWYRQSLGQGLEFLIYFQGNSAPDKSGLPSDRFSAERTGGSVSTLTIQRTQQEDSAVYLCASSLKGLNNEQFFGPGTRLTVL.

As DNA, the CDR3 is TGTGCCAGCAGCTTAGGCCTTTTCCTCGAGCAGTACTTC. It encodes CASSLGLFLEQYF. V is TRBV7-2 and J is TRBJ2-7; the D is unclear. Trimming removed 1 base at V and 6 bases at J, with 10 bases between. The length of the CDR3 is 13 residues. Germline assignment: CDR1 SGHTA and CDR2 FQGNSA. The full variable domain, its missing parts supplied by reference TRBV7-2 and TRBJ2-7, is GAGVSQSPSNKVTEKGKDVELRCDPISGHTALYWYRQSLGQGLEFLIYFQGNSAPDKSGLPSDRFSAERTGGSVSTLTIQRTQQEDSAVYLCASSLGLFLEQYFGPGTRLTVT.

This clone was found once. This chain joins TRBV6-4 and TRBJ1-6, with D possibly matching TRBD1 (5 bases). The CDR3 length is 15 residues. The V end was cut by 0 bases, the J end by 9 bases, with 12 bases between. Germline CDR1 is MRHNA and CDR2 is SNTAGT. DNA of the CDR3: TGTGCCAGCAGTGACTCAGGGGCTATCAGTTCACCCCTCCACTTT. Its protein is CASSDSGAISSPLHF.

The chain couples TRBV5-1 to TRBJ2-3, with D possibly matching TRBD1 (6 bases). Germline CDR1 and CDR2: SGHRS and YFSETQ. The V end lost 4 bases, the J end lost 2 bases, and 20 bases lay between the germline ends. The CDR3 covers 17 residues. CDR3: CASSPRRVGGNTDTQYF. CDR3 sequence (DNA): TGCGCCAGCAGCCCCCGGAGAGTAGGGGGTAACACAGATACGCAGTATTTT.

J is TRBJ2-7 and V is TRBV19; no definite D call. From germline, CDR1 is LNHDA and CDR2 SQIVND (reference sequence). The CDR3 has 15 amino acids. Trimming removed 4 bases from V and 2 bases from J, with 15 bases in between. CDR3 loop: CASSTSPLGAYEQYF. The CDR3 DNA sequence: TGTGCCAGTAGTACCAGTCCCCTTGGGGCCTACGAGCAGTACTTC.

The chain is built from TRBV7-9 and TRBJ2-7; the D is unclear. The CDR3 loop spans 14 amino acids. Trimming took off 0 bases at V and 3 bases at J, with 9 bases between the two ends. Per germline, CDR1 SEHNR and CDR2 FQNEAQ (reference sequence). The DNA of the CDR3 is TGTGCCAGCAGCTTAGCGGCAGTGAACTACGAGCAGTACTTC. Translation: CASSLAAVNYEQYF.

This rearrangement joins TRBV29-1 to TRBJ2-7, with 10 bases lining up with TRBD2. Germline CDR1 is SQVTM and CDR2 is ANQGSEA. The CDR3 is 13 amino acids. The junction had 5 bases not matched to a gene; V was cut back by 4 bases and J by 5 bases. The chain's CDR3 is CSVGVLAGDEQYF. The DNA for the CDR3 is TGCAGCGTTGGTGTCCTAGCGGGAGACGAGCAGTACTTC.

V usage is TRBV29-1 and J usage is TRBJ2-3; 7 bases are shared with TRBD1. The CDR3 extends over 11 amino acids. J gave up 4 bases and V 7 bases, and 2 bases lay outside the gene matches. CDR1 and CDR2 (germline): SQVTM, ANQGSEA. CDR3 bases: TGCAGCGGCACAGGGGCAGATACGCAGTATTTT. As protein: CSGTGADTQYF.

J is TRBJ2-1 and V is TRBV6-1; possible D gene TRBD1, 6 bases. The V and J ends lost 2 bases and 1 base respectively, with 12 bases between them. Germline-derived CDR1 and CDR2 are MNHNS and SASEGT. The CDR3 sequence is 16 residues long. CDR3 nucleotide sequence: TGTGCCAGCAGTGAAAGGGACATCCAGTCCTACAATGAGCAGTTCTTC. As protein: CASSERDIQSYNEQFF.

The chain carries TRBV7-8 and TRBJ2-4; TRBD1 agrees at 7 bases. Per germline, CDR1 SGHVS and CDR2 FQNEAQ. After removal of 4 bases from V and 8 bases from J, the junction contained 17 bases not matched to a gene. The CDR3 runs 17 residues. DNA for the CDR3: TGTGCCAGCAGCTATAAGACGACAGGGAATGTGGAGGACATTCAGTACTTC. This codes for CASSYKTTGNVEDIQYF.